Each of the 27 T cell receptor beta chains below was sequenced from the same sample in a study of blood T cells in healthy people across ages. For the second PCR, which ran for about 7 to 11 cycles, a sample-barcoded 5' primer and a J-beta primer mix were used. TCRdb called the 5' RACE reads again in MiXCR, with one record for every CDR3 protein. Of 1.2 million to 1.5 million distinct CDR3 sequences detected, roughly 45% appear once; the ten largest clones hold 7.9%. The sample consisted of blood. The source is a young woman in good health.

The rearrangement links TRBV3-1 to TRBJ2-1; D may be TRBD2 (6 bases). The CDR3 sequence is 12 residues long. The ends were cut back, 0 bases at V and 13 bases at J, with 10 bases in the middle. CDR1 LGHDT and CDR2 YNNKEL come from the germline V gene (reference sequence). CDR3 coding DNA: TGTGCCAGCAGCCAAGATATAGCGGACCAGTTCTTC. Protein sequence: CASSQDIADQFF.

The CDR3 DNA is TGCGCCAGCAGCTTAAGCTGGGGGGCTATCTACGAGCAGTACTTC. Encoded protein: CASSLSWGAIYEQYF. The V and J genes are TRBV5-1 and TRBJ2-7; D is perhaps TRBD1 or TRBD2 (6 bases each). This CDR3 is 15 amino acids long. The V end lost 2 bases, the J end lost 3 bases, and 15 bases lay between the germline ends. Germline lookup yields CDR1 SGHRS and CDR2 YFSETQ.

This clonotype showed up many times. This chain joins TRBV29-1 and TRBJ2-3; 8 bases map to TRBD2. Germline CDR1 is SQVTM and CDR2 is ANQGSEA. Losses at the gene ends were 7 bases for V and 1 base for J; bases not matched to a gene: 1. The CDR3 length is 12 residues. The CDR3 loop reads CSAAGGTDTQYF. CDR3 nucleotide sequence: TGCAGCGCAGCGGGGGGCACAGATACGCAGTATTTT.

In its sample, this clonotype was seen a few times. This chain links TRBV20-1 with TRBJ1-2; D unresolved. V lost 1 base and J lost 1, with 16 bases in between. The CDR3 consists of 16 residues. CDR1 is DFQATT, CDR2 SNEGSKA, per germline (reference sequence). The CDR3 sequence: CSARVGSKRFNYGYTF. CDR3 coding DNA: TGCAGTGCTAGAGTAGGCAGCAAGCGCTTTAACTATGGCTACACCTTC.

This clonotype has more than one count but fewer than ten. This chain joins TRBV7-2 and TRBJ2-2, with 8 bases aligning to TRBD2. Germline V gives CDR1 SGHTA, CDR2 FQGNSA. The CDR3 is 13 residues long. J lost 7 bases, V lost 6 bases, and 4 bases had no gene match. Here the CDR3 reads CASRLTSGGELFF. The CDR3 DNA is TGTGCCAGCAGGCTAACTAGCGGCGGGGAGCTGTTTTTT. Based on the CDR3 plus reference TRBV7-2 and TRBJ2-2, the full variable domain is GAGVSQSPSNKVTEKGKDVELRCDPISGHTALYWYRQSLGQGLEFLIYFQGNSAPDKSGLPSDRFSAERTGGSVSTLTIQRTQQEDSAVYLCASRLTSGGELFFGEGSRLTVL.

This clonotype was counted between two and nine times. CDR3 nucleotide sequence: TGCGCCAGCAGCTTGCGGACAGGGGCAGAAGATACGCAGTATTTT. This codes for CASSLRTGAEDTQYF. The chain uses TRBV5-1 and TRBJ2-3; 9 bases are shared with TRBD1. V trimming: 1 base; J trimming: 5 bases; junction bases outside the gene matches: 5. The CDR3 runs 15 residues. From germline, CDR1 is SGHRS and CDR2 YFSETQ.

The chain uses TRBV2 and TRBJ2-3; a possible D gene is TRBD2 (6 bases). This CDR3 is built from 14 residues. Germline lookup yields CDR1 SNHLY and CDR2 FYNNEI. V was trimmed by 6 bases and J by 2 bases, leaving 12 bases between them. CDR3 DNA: TGTGCCAGCAGGGGACTCTCGTACACAGATACGCAGTATTTT. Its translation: CASRGLSYTDTQYF.

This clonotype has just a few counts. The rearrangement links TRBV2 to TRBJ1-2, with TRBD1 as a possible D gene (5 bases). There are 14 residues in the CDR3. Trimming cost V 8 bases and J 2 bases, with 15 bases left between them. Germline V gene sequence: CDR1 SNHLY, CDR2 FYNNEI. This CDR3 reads CASPGPEQNYGYTF. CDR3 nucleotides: TGTGCCAGCCCGGGGCCAGAGCAAAACTATGGCTACACCTTC.

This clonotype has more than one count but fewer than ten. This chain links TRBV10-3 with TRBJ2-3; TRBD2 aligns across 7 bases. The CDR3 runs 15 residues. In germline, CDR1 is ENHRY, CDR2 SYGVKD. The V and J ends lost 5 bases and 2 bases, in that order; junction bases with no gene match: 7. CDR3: CAISKKAGFTDTQYF. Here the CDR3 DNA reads TGTGCCATCAGTAAAAAAGCGGGGTTCACAGATACGCAGTATTTT.

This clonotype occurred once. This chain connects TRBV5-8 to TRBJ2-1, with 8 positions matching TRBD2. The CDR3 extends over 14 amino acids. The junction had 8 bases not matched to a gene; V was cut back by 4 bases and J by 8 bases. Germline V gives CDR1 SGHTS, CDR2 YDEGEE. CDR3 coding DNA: TGTGCCAGCAGCATCCGGGGGGGTATCGATGAGCAGTTCTTC. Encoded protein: CASSIRGGIDEQFF.

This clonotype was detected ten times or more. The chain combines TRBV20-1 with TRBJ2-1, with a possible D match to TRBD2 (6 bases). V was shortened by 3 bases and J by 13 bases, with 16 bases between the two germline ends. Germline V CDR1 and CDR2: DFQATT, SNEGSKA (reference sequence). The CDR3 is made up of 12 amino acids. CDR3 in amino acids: CSARDYQSLQFF. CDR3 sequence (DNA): TGCAGTGCTAGGGACTACCAGTCGTTACAGTTCTTC.

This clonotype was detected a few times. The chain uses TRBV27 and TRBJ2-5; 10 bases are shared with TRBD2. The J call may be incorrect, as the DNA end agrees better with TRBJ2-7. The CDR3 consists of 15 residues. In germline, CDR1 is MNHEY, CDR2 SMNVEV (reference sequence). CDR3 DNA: TGTGCCAGCAGTTTCTCTAGCGGGAGCAATACCGAGCAGTACTTC. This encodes CASSFSSGSNTEQYF.

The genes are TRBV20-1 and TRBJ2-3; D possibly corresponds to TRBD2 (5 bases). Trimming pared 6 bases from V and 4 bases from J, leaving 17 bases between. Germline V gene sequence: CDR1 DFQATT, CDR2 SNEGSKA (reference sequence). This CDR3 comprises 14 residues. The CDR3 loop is CSAPPDGVADTQYF. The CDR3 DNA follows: TGCAGTGCCCCTCCTGACGGGGTGGCAGATACGCAGTATTTT.

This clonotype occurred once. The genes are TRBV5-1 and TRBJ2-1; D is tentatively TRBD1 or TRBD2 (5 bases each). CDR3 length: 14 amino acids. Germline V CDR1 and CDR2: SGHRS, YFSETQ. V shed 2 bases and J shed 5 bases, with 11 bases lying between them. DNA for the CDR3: TGCGCCAGCAGCTTAGGGGACCAAAACAATGAGCAGTTCTTC. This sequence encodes CASSLGDQNNEQFF.

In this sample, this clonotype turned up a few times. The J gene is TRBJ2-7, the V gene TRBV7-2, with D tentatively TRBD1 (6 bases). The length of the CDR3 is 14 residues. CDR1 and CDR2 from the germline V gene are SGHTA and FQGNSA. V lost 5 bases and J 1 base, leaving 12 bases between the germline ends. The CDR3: CASSRRDISYEQYF. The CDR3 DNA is TGTGCCAGCAGCCGTCGGGACATTTCCTACGAGCAGTACTTC.

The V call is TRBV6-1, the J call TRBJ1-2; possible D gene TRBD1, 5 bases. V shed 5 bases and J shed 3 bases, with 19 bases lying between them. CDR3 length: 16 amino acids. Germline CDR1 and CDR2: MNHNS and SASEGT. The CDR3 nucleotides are TGTGCCAGCAGTCCCCTCGGGGCAGTCTTTGACTATGGCTACACCTTC. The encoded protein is CASSPLGAVFDYGYTF.

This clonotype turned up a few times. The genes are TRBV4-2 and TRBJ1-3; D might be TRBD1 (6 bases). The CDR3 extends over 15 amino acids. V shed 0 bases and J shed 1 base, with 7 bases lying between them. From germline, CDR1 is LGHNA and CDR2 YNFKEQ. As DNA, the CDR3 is TGTGCCAGCAGCCAAGAAGGGGGATCTGGAAACACCATATATTTT. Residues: CASSQEGGSGNTIYF.

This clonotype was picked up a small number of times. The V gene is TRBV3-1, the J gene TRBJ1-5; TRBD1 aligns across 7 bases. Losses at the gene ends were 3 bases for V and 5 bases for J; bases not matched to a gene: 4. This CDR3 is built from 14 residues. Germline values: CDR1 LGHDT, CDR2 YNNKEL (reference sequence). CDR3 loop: CASSHSDRDQPQHF. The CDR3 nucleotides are TGTGCCAGCAGCCATTCTGACAGGGATCAGCCCCAGCATTTT.

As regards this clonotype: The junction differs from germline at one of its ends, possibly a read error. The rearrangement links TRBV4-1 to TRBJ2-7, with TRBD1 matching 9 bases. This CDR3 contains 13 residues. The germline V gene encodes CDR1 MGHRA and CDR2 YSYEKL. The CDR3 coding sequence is TGCGCCAGCGGCCACGGGACAGGGTACGAGCAGTACTTC. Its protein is CASGHGTGYEQYF.

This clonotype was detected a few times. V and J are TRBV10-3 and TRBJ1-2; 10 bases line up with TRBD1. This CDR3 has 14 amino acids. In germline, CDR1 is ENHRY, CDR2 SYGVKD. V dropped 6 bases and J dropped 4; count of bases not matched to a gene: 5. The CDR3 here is CAIRMDRGGYGYTF. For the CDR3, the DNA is TGTGCCATCAGGATGGACAGGGGGGGCTATGGCTACACCTTC.

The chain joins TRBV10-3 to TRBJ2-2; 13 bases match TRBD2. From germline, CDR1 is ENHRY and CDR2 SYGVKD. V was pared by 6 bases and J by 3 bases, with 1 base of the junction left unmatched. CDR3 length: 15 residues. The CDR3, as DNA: TGTGCCATCAGCGGACTAGCGGGGGACACCGGGGAGCTGTTTTTT. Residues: CAISGLAGDTGELFF.

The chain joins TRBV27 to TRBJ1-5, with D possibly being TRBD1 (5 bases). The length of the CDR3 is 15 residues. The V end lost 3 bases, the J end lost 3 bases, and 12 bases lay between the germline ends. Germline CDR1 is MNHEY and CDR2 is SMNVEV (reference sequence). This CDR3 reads CASSLRGGFNQPQHF. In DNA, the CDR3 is TGTGCCAGCAGTTTGAGGGGCGGCTTCAATCAGCCCCAGCATTTT.

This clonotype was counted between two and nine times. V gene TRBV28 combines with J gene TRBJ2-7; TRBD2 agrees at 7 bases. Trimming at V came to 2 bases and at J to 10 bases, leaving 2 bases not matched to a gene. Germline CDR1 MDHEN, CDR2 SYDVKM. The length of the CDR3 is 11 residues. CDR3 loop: CASSLPGGQYF. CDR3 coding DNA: TGTGCCAGCAGTTTACCGGGGGGACAGTACTTC. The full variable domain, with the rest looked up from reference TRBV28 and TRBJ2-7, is DVKVTQSSRYLVKRTGEKVFLECVQDMDHENMFWYRQDPGLGLRLIYFSYDVKMKEKGDIPEGYSVSREKKERFSLILESASTNQTSMYLCASSLPGGQYFGPGTRLTVT.

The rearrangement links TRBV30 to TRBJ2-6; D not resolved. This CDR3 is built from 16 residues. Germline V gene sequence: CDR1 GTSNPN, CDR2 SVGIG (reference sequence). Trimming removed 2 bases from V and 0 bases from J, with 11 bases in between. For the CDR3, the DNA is TGTGCCTGGAGTACCGGTGGCAGCTCTGGGGCCAACGTCCTGACTTTC. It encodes CAWSTGGSSGANVLTF.

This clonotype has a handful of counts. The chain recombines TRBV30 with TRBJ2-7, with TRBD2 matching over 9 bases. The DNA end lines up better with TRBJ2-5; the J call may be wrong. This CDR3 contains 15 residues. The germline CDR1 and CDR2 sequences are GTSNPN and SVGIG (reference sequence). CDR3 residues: CAWKREDQWRETQYF. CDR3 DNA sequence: TGTGCCTGGAAGCGGGAGGACCAATGGAGAGAGACCCAGTACTTC.

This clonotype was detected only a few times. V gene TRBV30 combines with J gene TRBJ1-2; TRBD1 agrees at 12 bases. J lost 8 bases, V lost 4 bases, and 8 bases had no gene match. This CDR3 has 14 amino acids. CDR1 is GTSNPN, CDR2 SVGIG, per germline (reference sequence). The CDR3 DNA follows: TGTGCCTGGACGGGGACAGGGGGCGCAGAAGGCTACACCTTC. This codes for CAWTGTGGAEGYTF. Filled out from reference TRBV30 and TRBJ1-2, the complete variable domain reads SQTIHQWPATLVQPVGSPLSLECTVEGTSNPNLYWYRQAAGRGLQLLFYSVGIGQISSEVPQNLSASRPQDRQFILSSKKLLLSDSGFYLCAWTGTGGAEGYTFGSGTRLTVV.

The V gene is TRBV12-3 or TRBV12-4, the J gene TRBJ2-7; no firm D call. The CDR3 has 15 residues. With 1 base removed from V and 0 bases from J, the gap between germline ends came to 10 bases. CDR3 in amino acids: CASSLGPLTSYEQYF. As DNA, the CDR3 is TGTGCCAGCAGTTTAGGACCTTTGACCTCCTACGAGCAGTACTTC.